This record concerns one TCR beta chain sequence. Its antigen is currently unknown. Measured with immunoSEQ multiplex PCR; TCRdb has only the in-frame clones, and not every one. The table lists 110,000 or so clones, around 93% of them singletons. The sample is drawn from a study of OX40 agonist ivuxolimab in advanced cancers. Broader study findings: The antigens recognized by the expanded peripheral T cells, that is their antigen specificity, were not determined.

The TCR originated in an adult with an advanced solid tumor such as melanoma, head and neck, liver or kidney cancer. The sample in question was CD4+ or CD8+ T cells sorted from blood, obtained in a trial of the OX40 agonist ivuxolimab.

The CDR3: CASSADRVAGYTF. CDR3 in DNA: TGTGCCAGCAGTGCGGACAGGGTGGCTGGCTACACCTTC. The chain uses TRBV27 and TRBJ1-2; 8 nucleotides line up with TRBD1. The V gene end was trimmed by 5 bases and the J gene end by 7 bases; junction bases not matched to a gene: 6. The CDR3 extends over 13 amino acids. CDR1 is MNHEY and CDR2 is SMNVEV in the germline V gene (reference sequence).